These 15 T cell receptor beta chains came from one sample sequenced in a study of identifying expanded T cells in peripheral blood. The table came from immunoSEQ multiplex PCR; TCRdb's copy has only in-frame clones and leaves some out. Altogether 60,000 to 80,000 clones are present, 85% to 90% being singletons, with the ten largest covering 3.3%. Source material: blood. These TCRs come from a person aged 18 to 70 in good health.

The chain recombines TRBV27 with TRBJ1-2; the match to TRBD1 covers 8 bases. The CDR3 spans 13 residues. The germline gives CDR1 MNHEY, CDR2 SMNVEV (reference sequence). V trimming: 2 bases; J trimming: 7 bases; junction bases outside the gene matches: 3. CDR3 nucleotides: TGTGCCAGCAGTTTAGACAGGGGAGGTGGCTACACCTTC. This codes for CASSLDRGGGYTF.

This rearrangement joins TRBV6-5 to TRBJ1-5; D gene ambiguous. CDR3 size: 13 residues. The ends were cut back, 7 bases at V and 6 bases at J, with 13 bases in the middle. Germline CDR1 MNHEY, CDR2 SVGAGI. CDR3 in DNA: TGTGCCAGCACCCAACTGATGGGTCAGCCCCAGCATTTT. It is translated as CASTQLMGQPQHF.

The rearrangement links TRBV14 to TRBJ2-5, with 10 nucleotides matching TRBD2. CDR1 SGHDN and CDR2 FVKESK come from the germline V gene. V lost 4 bases to trimming and J lost 4 bases; unmatched junction nucleotides: 9. This CDR3 region has 16 residues. The CDR3 nucleotides read TGTGCCAGCAGCCTAACCCGGGGACTAGCGCTAGAGACCCAGTACTTC. Translating it yields CASSLTRGLALETQYF.

The chain is built from TRBV6-5 and TRBJ1-3; 8 bases map to TRBD1. With V trimmed by 7 bases and J by 2 bases, 7 bases remained unmatched. The length of the CDR3 is 15 residues. The germline V gene encodes CDR1 MNHEY and CDR2 SVGAGI. CDR3 DNA sequence: TGTGCCAGCACAGGGGGCTCATTAGCTGGAAACACCATATATTTT. It codes for CASTGGSLAGNTIYF.

This chain connects TRBV28 to TRBJ2-2, with D possibly matching TRBD2 (6 bases). The V and J ends lost 8 bases and 0 bases respectively, with 19 bases between them. The CDR3 runs 17 residues. CDR1 and CDR2 (germline): MDHEN, SYDVKM. CDR3 in amino acids: CASPKGGWRANTGELFF. In nucleotides, the CDR3 is TGTGCCAGCCCTAAGGGCGGTTGGAGGGCGAACACCGGGGAGCTGTTTTTT. The whole variable domain, filled in from reference TRBV28 and TRBJ2-2, reads DVKVTQSSRYLVKRTGEKVFLECVQDMDHENMFWYRQDPGLGLRLIYFSYDVKMKEKGDIPEGYSVSREKKERFSLILESASTNQTSMYLCASPKGGWRANTGELFFGEGSRLTVL.

This clone was counted between two and nine times. The chain joins TRBV7-2 to TRBJ2-5; perhaps TRBD2 as D (5 bases). V was clipped by 3 bases and J by 7 bases, with 12 bases between them. The V gene's germline CDR1 is SGHTA and CDR2 FQGNSA. The CDR3 length is 13 residues. CDR3 nucleotides: TGTGCCAGCAGCTTGTGGGTTGGAGGGACCCAGTACTTC. It is translated as CASSLWVGGTQYF. Combining the CDR3 with reference TRBV7-2 and TRBJ2-5 gives the whole variable domain GAGVSQSPSNKVTEKGKDVELRCDPISGHTALYWYRQSLGQGLEFLIYFQGNSAPDKSGLPSDRFSAERTGGSVSTLTIQRTQQEDSAVYLCASSLWVGGTQYFGPGTRLLVL.

The chain joins TRBV4-3 to TRBJ1-2; 8 nucleotides line up with TRBD1. Germline CDR1 reads LGHNA; CDR2 reads YSLEER. With 6 bases clipped from V and 5 bases from J, the junction kept 8 bases outside the gene matches. This CDR3 is 14 amino acids long. The CDR3 protein is CASSLDRGQYGYTF. CDR3 bases: TGCGCCAGCAGTCTCGACAGGGGTCAGTATGGCTACACCTTC.

This chain joins TRBV7-2 and TRBJ1-2; a possible D gene is TRBD1 (5 bases). Germline CDR1 is SGHTA and CDR2 is FQGNSA. V was trimmed by 2 bases and J by 5 bases, leaving 15 bases between them. The CDR3 length is 15 residues. The CDR3 bases are TGTGCCAGCAGCTTAATGGGGGGTACAGTTTATGGCTACACCTTC. Protein sequence: CASSLMGGTVYGYTF.

The chain combines TRBV9 with TRBJ2-7, with 13 bases lining up with TRBD2. This CDR3 has 15 residues. Germline V CDR1 and CDR2: SGDLS, YYNGEE. V gave up 3 bases and J gave up 2 bases; unmatched junction bases: 2. The CDR3 loop reads CASSGGLAGAYEQYF. CDR3 DNA: TGTGCCAGCAGCGGCGGACTAGCGGGAGCCTACGAGCAGTACTTC. Full variable domain (rest looked up from reference TRBV9 and TRBJ2-7): DSGVTQTPKHLITATGQRVTLRCSPRSGDLSVYWYQQSLDQGLQFLIQYYNGEERAKGNILERFSAQQFPDLHSELNLSSLELGDSALYFCASSGGLAGAYEQYFGPGTRLTVT.

The chain employs TRBV14 and TRBJ2-7, with 9 bases fitting TRBD1. Trimming at V came to 6 bases and at J to 2 bases, leaving 8 bases not matched to a gene. In germline, CDR1 is SGHDN, CDR2 FVKESK. The CDR3 consists of 15 residues. The CDR3 DNA reads as TGTGCCAGCAGGGCCCGGGACAGGGACACCTACGAGCAGTACTTC. It is translated as CASRARDRDTYEQYF.

The chain is built from TRBV7-2 and TRBJ2-7; D uncertain. The ends were cut back, 3 bases at V and 0 bases at J, with 12 bases in the middle. From germline, CDR1 is SGHTA and CDR2 FQGNSA. The CDR3 contains 15 residues. The DNA for the CDR3 is TGTGCCAGCAGCTTTTCCTGGGCAGCCTCCTACGAGCAGTACTTC. It is translated as CASSFSWAASYEQYF.

The chain carries TRBV6-1 and TRBJ1-1, with TRBD1 matching over 7 bases. Germline CDR1 MNHNS, CDR2 SASEGT. V lost 10 bases, J lost 2 bases, and 4 bases stayed unmatched. CDR3 length: 12 residues. CDR3 residues: CATRTGNTEAFF. The CDR3 DNA reads TGTGCCACAAGGACAGGCAACACTGAAGCTTTCTTT.

The CDR3 DNA sequence: TGTGCCAGCTCCGGTCCGGGACAGGGGGCCGGAGGCTACACCTTC. As protein: CASSGPGQGAGGYTF. This chain links TRBV6-5 with TRBJ1-2; 12 nucleotides match TRBD1. CDR1 is MNHEY, CDR2 SVGAGI, per germline. Trimming took 8 bases from V and 8 from J; bases not matched to a gene: 12. The CDR3 totals 15 residues.

V is TRBV5-1 and J is TRBJ2-2; no definite D call. V was cut by 3 bases and J by 1 base, with 10 bases left in between. The CDR3 contains 15 residues. Germline V gene lookup returns CDR1 SGHRS and CDR2 YFSETQ. CDR3 DNA: TGCGCCAGCAGCTCCGGTCACCTGAACACCGGGGAGCTGTTTTTT. Translating gives CASSSGHLNTGELFF.

Note on this clone: Germline and junction disagree at one end, which may indicate a read error. V is TRBV7-9 and J is TRBJ1-2; 8 nucleotides match TRBD1. This CDR3 comprises 15 residues. Looked up from germline, CDR1 is SEHNR and CDR2 is FQNEAQ (reference sequence). CDR3 amino acids: CACSLQGGTNYGYTF. The CDR3 DNA sequence: TGTGCCTGCAGCTTACAGGGGGGAACTAACTATGGCTACACCTTC. The full variable domain, with the rest looked up from reference TRBV7-9 and TRBJ1-2, is DTGVSQNPRHKITKRGQNVTFRCDPISEHNRLYWYRQTLGQGPEFLTYFQNEAQLEKSRLLSDRFSAERPKGSFSTLEIQRTEQGDSAMYLCACSLQGGTNYGYTFGSGTRLTVV.